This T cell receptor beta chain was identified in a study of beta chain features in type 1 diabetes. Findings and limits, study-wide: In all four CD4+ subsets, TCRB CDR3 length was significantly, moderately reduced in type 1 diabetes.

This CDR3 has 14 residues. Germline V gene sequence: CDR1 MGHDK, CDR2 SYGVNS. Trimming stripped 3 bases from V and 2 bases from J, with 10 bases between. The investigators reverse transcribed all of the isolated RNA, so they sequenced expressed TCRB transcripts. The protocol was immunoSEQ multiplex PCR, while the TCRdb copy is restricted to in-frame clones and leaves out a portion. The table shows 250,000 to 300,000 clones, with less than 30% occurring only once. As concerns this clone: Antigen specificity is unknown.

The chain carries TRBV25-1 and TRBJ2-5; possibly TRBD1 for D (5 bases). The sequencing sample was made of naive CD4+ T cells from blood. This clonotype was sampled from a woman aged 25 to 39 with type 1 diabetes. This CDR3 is CASSDSPGQETQYF. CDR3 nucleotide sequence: TGTGCCAGCAGTGATTCCCCAGGGCAAGAGACCCAGTACTTC.